This entry lists 20 T cell receptor beta chains sequenced from one sample in a study of OX40 agonist ivuxolimab in advanced cancers. The protocol was immunoSEQ multiplex PCR, while the TCRdb copy is restricted to in-frame clones and leaves out a portion. Of about 94,000 clones detected, more than 75% appear once; the ten largest clones hold approximately 0.3%. The material was CD4+ or CD8+ T cells sorted from blood, obtained in a trial of the OX40 agonist ivuxolimab. All receptors come from an adult with an advanced solid tumor such as melanoma, head and neck, liver or kidney cancer.

The rearrangement links TRBV4-1 to TRBJ2-2; D is ambiguous. The V end lost 2 bases, the J end lost 12 bases, and 10 bases lay between the germline ends. Germline V gene lookup returns CDR1 MGHRA and CDR2 YSYEKL. The CDR3 is 12 residues long. CDR3: CASSQSPWKLFF. CDR3 DNA: TGCGCCAGCAGCCAAAGCCCTTGGAAGCTGTTTTTT.

The chain couples TRBV19 to TRBJ1-6; D is ambiguous. The CDR3 runs 18 residues. The germline V gene has CDR1 LNHDA and CDR2 SQIVND (reference sequence). V shed 7 bases and J shed 0 bases, with 19 bases lying between them. CDR3 in DNA: TGTGCCAGTAAAATGGGGTTGGCGGGGAGCTCCTATAATTCACCCCTCCACTTT. Its protein product is CASKMGLAGSSYNSPLHF. The complete variable domain, with remaining parts taken from reference TRBV19 and TRBJ1-6, reads DGGITQSPKYLFRKEGQNVTLSCEQNLNHDAMYWYRQDPGQGLRLIYYSQIVNDFQKGDIAEGYSVSREKKESFPLTVTSAQKNPTAFYLCASKMGLAGSSYNSPLHFGNGTRLTVT.

The chain has TRBV7-6 and TRBJ1-6; D is possibly TRBD1 (5 bases). Trimming removed 5 bases at V and 5 bases at J, with 13 bases between. Germline values: CDR1 SGHVS, CDR2 FNYEAQ. This CDR3 comprises 15 residues. In nucleotides, the CDR3 is TGTGCCAGCAGCCAATGGACGGACAATAATTCACCCCTCCACTTT. It specifies CASSQWTDNNSPLHF.

The chain combines TRBV15 with TRBJ2-5, with 7 bases lining up with TRBD1. The ends lost 1 base at V and 5 bases at J; junction bases unmatched: 7. This CDR3 is 15 amino acids long. Germline values: CDR1 LNHNV, CDR2 YYDKDF (reference sequence). CDR3 sequence (DNA): TGTGCCACCAGCAGAGGACAGGGTGTAGAGGAGACCCAGTACTTC. Its translation is CATSRGQGVEETQYF.

The chain links TRBV28 to TRBJ2-3; D remains ambiguous. The CDR3 spans 14 residues. The germline gives CDR1 MDHEN, CDR2 SYDVKM. Trimming left V 5 bases short and J 0 bases short, with 9 bases between. The CDR3 spells CASSPARSTDTQYF. The CDR3 nucleotides read TGTGCCAGCAGTCCCGCACGGAGCACAGATACGCAGTATTTT.

This clone has only a few counts. The chain has TRBV19 and TRBJ1-1, with 7 positions matching TRBD1. The length of the CDR3 is 13 residues. The germline CDR1 and CDR2 sequences are LNHDA and SQIVND (reference sequence). Losses at the gene ends were 7 bases for V and 11 bases for J; bases not matched to a gene: 13. Here the CDR3 reads CASKRDRQGLAFF. The CDR3 DNA is TGTGCCAGTAAAAGGGACAGACAAGGCTTGGCTTTCTTT.

The chain carries TRBV11-2 and TRBJ1-1, with TRBD1 as a possible D gene (5 bases). V was shortened by 2 bases and J by 9 bases, with 10 bases between the two germline ends. The germline V gene encodes CDR1 SGHAT and CDR2 FQNNGV. CDR3 length equals 12 residues. As DNA, the CDR3 is TGTGCCAGCAGCTTATCCAGGGAAAAAGCTTTCTTT. Protein: CASSLSREKAFF.

The chain recombines TRBV2 with TRBJ1-1, with 9 bases lining up with TRBD1. The ends lost 6 bases at V and 6 bases at J; junction bases unmatched: 8. The CDR3 consists of 14 residues. Germline CDR1 SNHLY, CDR2 FYNNEI. CDR3 DNA sequence: TGTGCCAGCAGCCCAGGACAGGGGATATCTGAAGCTTTCTTT. Protein sequence: CASSPGQGISEAFF.

V and J are TRBV5-1 and TRBJ1-6; D gene ambiguous. Germline V lookup: CDR1 SGHRS, CDR2 YFSETQ. V lost 0 bases, J lost 7 bases, and 8 bases lay in between. This CDR3 is built from 14 residues. CDR3 nucleotides: TGCGCCAGCAGCTTGGCCCTCGAAAATTCACCCCTCCACTTT. This sequence encodes CASSLALENSPLHF.

This chain links TRBV29-1 with TRBJ2-2; a possible D gene is TRBD2 (6 bases). Germline V gene data show CDR1 as SQVTM and CDR2 as ANQGSEA. The CDR3 is 13 residues long. CDR3 amino acids: CTKTGEVAGELFF. Here the CDR3 DNA reads TGCACCAAGACGGGGGAGGTTGCCGGGGAGCTGTTTTTT.

The chain carries TRBV6-5 and TRBJ2-7; 7 positions agree with TRBD1. Germline V lookup: CDR1 MNHEY, CDR2 SVGAGI. V shed 2 bases and J 0 bases; nucleotides not matched to a gene: 1. The CDR3 loop spans 14 amino acids. The CDR3 region has the DNA TGTGCCAGCAGTTACCGGGACAGCTCCTACGAGCAGTACTTC. Amino acid sequence: CASSYRDSSYEQYF.

The V call is TRBV7-2, the J call TRBJ1-3; TRBD1 matches 11 bases. Losses at the gene ends were 1 base for V and 4 bases for J; bases not matched to a gene: 3. The germline gives CDR1 SGHTA, CDR2 FQGNSA. The CDR3 extends over 16 amino acids. The CDR3 nucleotides are TGTGCCAGCAGCTTAGGAGGGACAGGGGGAGGAAACACCATATATTTT. The encoded protein is CASSLGGTGGGNTIYF.

The chain recombines TRBV4-1 with TRBJ1-2; 11 nucleotides agree with TRBD1. Germline V CDR1 and CDR2: MGHRA, YSYEKL. V lost 4 bases and J lost 0; bases outside the gene matches: 10. CDR3 length: 18 residues. This CDR3 reads CASSPSGGQGGPNYGYTF. The CDR3 DNA follows: TGCGCCAGCAGCCCCTCCGGGGGACAGGGGGGCCCTAACTATGGCTACACCTTC.

This sequence joins TRBV4-1 and TRBJ1-5; tentatively, D is TRBD1 (6 bases). The CDR3 is 17 amino acids. Germline lookup yields CDR1 MGHRA and CDR2 YSYEKL. V gave up 0 bases and J gave up 0 bases, with 12 bases separating them. This chain's CDR3 is CASSQDLDSFSNQPQHF. The CDR3 nucleotides are TGCGCCAGCAGCCAAGACTTGGACAGCTTTAGCAATCAGCCCCAGCATTTT.

This chain connects TRBV5-1 to TRBJ2-7; TRBD1 might be the D (6 bases). V lost 4 bases and J lost 1, with 12 bases in between. Germline V lookup: CDR1 SGHRS, CDR2 YFSETQ. This CDR3 comprises 14 residues. Here the CDR3 DNA reads TGCGCCAGCAGCCCTAGAGGGGGATCCTACGAGCAGTACTTC. This codes for CASSPRGGSYEQYF.

The chain is built from TRBV2 and TRBJ2-3; the D gene is possibly TRBD1 (5 bases). The germline gives CDR1 SNHLY, CDR2 FYNNEI. V shed 4 bases and J shed 1 base, with 15 bases lying between them. The CDR3 runs 16 residues. This CDR3 reads CASSGSNRWGTDTQYF. CDR3 nucleotides: TGTGCCAGCAGTGGTTCGAACAGGTGGGGCACAGATACGCAGTATTTT.

A single count supports this clone. The chain combines TRBV2 with TRBJ1-1; tentative D call: TRBD1 (6 bases). The CDR3 is 14 residues long. Per the germline V gene, CDR1 is SNHLY and CDR2 is FYNNEI. With 5 bases removed from V and 2 bases from J, the gap between germline ends came to 12 bases. In DNA form, the CDR3 reads TGTGCCAGCAGTTTGAAACAGGGCAACACTGAAGCTTTCTTT. Translating gives CASSLKQGNTEAFF.

The J gene is TRBJ1-2, the V gene TRBV20-1, with D maybe TRBD1 (5 bases). V lost 3 bases and J 13 bases, leaving 6 bases between the germline ends. This CDR3 has 8 residues. Germline loops: CDR1 DFQATT, CDR2 SNEGSKA (reference sequence). Here the CDR3 reads CSARGGTF. The CDR3 DNA reads as TGCAGTGCTAGGGGGGGCACCTTC.

V gene TRBV7-2 combines with J gene TRBJ1-2; 7 nucleotides agree with TRBD1. V shed 5 bases and J 3 bases; nucleotides not matched to a gene: 3. This CDR3 contains 13 residues. Per germline, CDR1 SGHTA and CDR2 FQGNSA. The CDR3 loop reads CASSPGGDYGYTF. Here the CDR3 DNA reads TGTGCCAGCAGCCCAGGGGGGGACTATGGCTACACCTTC.

This sequence joins TRBV2 and TRBJ1-5; TRBD1 matches 8 bases. The CDR3 loop spans 15 amino acids. CDR1 and CDR2 from the germline V gene are SNHLY and FYNNEI. The V gene end was trimmed by 8 bases and the J gene end by 3 bases; junction bases not matched to a gene: 9. This chain's CDR3 is CASGMGQDHNQPQHF. The CDR3 DNA follows: TGTGCCAGCGGGATGGGACAGGACCACAATCAGCCCCAGCATTTT.